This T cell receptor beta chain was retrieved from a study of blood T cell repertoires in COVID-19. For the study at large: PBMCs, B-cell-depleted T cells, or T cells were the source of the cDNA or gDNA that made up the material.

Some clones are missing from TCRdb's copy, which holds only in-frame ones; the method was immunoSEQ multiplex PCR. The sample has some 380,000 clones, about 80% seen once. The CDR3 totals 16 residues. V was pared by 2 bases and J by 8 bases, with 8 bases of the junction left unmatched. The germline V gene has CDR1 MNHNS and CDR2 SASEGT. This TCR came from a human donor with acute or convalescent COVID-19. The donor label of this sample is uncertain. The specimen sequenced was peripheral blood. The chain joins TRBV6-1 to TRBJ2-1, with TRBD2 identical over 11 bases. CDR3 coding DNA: TGTGCCAGCAGTGAACCGGTAGCGGGAGGGCCCGATGAGCAGTTCTTC. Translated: CASSEPVAGGPDEQFF.